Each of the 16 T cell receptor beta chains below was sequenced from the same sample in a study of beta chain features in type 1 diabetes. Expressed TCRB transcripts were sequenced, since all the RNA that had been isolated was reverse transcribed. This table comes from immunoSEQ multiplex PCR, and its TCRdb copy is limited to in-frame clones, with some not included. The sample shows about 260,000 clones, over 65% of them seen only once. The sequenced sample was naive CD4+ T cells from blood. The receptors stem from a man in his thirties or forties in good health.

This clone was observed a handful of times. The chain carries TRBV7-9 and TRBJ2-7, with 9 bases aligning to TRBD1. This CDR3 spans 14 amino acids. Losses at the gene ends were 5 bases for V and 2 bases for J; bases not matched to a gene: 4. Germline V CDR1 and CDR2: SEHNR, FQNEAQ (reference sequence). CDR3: CASSTGTGTYEQYF. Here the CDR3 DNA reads TGTGCCAGCAGCACCGGGACAGGGACCTACGAGCAGTACTTC.

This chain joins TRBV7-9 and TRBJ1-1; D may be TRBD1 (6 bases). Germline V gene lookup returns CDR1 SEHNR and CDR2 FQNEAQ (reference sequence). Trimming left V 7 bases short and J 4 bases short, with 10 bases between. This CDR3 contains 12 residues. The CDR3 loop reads CASNREGTEAFF. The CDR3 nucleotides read TGTGCCAGCAACAGGGAGGGCACTGAAGCTTTCTTT.

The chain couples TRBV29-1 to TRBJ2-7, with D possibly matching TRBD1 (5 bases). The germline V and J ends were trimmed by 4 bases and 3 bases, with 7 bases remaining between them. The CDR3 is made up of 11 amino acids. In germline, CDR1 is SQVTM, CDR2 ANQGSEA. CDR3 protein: CSVGQIYEQYF. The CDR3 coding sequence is TGCAGCGTTGGACAGATCTACGAGCAGTACTTC.

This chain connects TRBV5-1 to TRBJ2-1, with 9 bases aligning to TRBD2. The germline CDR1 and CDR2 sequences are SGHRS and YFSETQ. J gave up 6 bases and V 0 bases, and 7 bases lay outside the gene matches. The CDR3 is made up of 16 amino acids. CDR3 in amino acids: CASSLVPLAGINEQFF. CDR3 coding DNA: TGCGCCAGCAGCTTGGTCCCGCTAGCGGGGATCAATGAGCAGTTCTTC.

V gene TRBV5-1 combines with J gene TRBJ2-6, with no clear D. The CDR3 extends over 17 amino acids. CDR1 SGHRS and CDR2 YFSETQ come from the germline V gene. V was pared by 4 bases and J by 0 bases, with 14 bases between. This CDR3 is CASSLPEFNSGANVLTF. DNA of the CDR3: TGCGCCAGCAGCCTACCGGAGTTCAACTCTGGGGCCAACGTCCTGACTTTC.

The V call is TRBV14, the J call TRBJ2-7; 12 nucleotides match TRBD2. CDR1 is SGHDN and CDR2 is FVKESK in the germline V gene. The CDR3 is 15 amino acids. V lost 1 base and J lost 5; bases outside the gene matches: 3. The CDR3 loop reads CASSQVSSGRDEQYF. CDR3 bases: TGTGCCAGCAGCCAAGTCTCTAGCGGGAGGGACGAGCAGTACTTC.

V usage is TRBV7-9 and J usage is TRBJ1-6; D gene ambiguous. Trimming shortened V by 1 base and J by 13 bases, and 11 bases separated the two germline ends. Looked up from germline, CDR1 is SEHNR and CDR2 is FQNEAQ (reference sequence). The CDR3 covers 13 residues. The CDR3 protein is CASSLVGSGPLHF. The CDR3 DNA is TGTGCCAGCAGCTTAGTCGGCTCCGGGCCCCTCCACTTT.

In DNA, the CDR3 is TGTGCCAGCAGTGAAGATAGGATTTTCCACGAGCAGTACTTC. Its protein is CASSEDRIFHEQYF. The V gene is TRBV2, the J gene TRBJ2-7; D gene ambiguous. CDR1 is SNHLY, CDR2 FYNNEI, per germline. Trimming left V 1 base short and J 5 bases short, with 12 bases between. This CDR3 contains 14 residues.

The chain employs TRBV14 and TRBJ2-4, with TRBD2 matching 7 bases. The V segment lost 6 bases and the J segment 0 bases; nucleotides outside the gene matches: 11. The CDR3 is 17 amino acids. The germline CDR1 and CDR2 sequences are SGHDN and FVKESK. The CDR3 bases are TGTGCCAGCAGTTTTAGCGGGTCGCTTAAAGCCAAAAACATTCAGTACTTC. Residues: CASSFSGSLKAKNIQYF.

The CDR3 protein is CSVLGTVIMNTEAFF. The CDR3 region has the DNA TGCAGCGTTCTTGGGACAGTGATCATGAACACTGAAGCTTTCTTT. The chain couples TRBV29-1 to TRBJ1-1; 7 positions agree with TRBD1. Per germline, CDR1 SQVTM and CDR2 ANQGSEA. J lost 0 bases, V lost 5 bases, and 9 bases had no gene match. The CDR3 loop spans 15 amino acids.

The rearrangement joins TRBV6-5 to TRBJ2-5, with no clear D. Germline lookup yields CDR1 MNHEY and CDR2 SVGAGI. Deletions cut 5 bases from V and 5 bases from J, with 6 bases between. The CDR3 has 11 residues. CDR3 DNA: TGTGCCAGCAGTGCCCGGGAGACCCAGTACTTC. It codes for CASSARETQYF.

The CDR3 nucleotides read TGTGCCTGGAGGGGGGCAGAGACCACTGGAAACACCATATATTTT. It encodes CAWRGAETTGNTIYF. The chain is built from TRBV30 and TRBJ1-3, with D possibly TRBD1 on 6 matching bases. The CDR3 extends over 15 amino acids. Germline CDR1 is GTSNPN and CDR2 is SVGIG (reference sequence). Trimming removed 3 bases from V and 2 bases from J, with 14 bases in between.

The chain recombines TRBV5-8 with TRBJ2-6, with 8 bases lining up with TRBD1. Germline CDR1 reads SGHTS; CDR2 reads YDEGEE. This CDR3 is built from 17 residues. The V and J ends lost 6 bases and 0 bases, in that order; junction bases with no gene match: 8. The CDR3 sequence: CASTRTGTFSGANVLTF. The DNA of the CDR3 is TGTGCCAGCACTCGGACAGGGACTTTCTCTGGGGCCAACGTCCTGACTTTC.

CDR3 DNA: TGTGCCAGCTCACACGGACAGGGGAGGGAATACGAGCAGTACTTC. Encoded protein: CASSHGQGREYEQYF. The rearrangement joins TRBV18 to TRBJ2-7, with 9 bases identical to TRBD1. V lost 4 bases, J lost 4 bases, and 8 bases stayed unmatched. The V gene's germline CDR1 is KGHSH and CDR2 LQKENI. This CDR3 is built from 15 residues.

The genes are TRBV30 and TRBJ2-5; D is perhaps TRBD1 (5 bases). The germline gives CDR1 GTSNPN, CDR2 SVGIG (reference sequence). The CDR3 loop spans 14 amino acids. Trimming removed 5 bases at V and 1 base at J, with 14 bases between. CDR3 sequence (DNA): TGTGCCTGGGCACCCCGACAGTTCCAAGAGACCCAGTACTTC. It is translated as CAWAPRQFQETQYF.

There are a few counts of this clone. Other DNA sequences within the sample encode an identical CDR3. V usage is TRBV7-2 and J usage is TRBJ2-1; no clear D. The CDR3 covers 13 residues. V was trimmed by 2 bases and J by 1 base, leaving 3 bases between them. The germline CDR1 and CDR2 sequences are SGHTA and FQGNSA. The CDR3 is CASSLMSYNEQFF. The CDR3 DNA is TGTGCCAGCAGCTTAATGTCCTACAATGAGCAGTTCTTC. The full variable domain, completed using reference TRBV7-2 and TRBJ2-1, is GAGVSQSPSNKVTEKGKDVELRCDPISGHTALYWYRQSLGQGLEFLIYFQGNSAPDKSGLPSDRFSAERTGGSVSTLTIQRTQQEDSAVYLCASSLMSYNEQFFGPGTRLTVL.